Below, 21 T cell receptor beta chains from the same sample are listed, as sequenced in a study of blood T cells in healthy people across ages. Using a J-beta primer mix together with a sample-barcoded 5' primer, a second PCR was run for roughly 7 to 12 cycles. TCRdb reanalysed the 5' RACE reads using MiXCR and keeps one entry per CDR3 protein. The table lists 580,000 or so distinct CDR3 sequences, under 55% of them singletons. Sequencing used blood. Receptors originate from a man of 80 years or more in good health.

This chain links TRBV6-5 with TRBJ2-2, with 12 bases that match TRBD1. Germline trimming cut 1 base from V and 1 base from J; bases unmatched to any gene: 4. CDR3 size: 18 residues. Germline V gives CDR1 MNHEY, CDR2 SVGAGI. The CDR3, as DNA: TGTGCCAGCAGTTACTGGGGACAGGGGGCGATGAACACCGGGGAGCTGTTTTTT. Translation: CASSYWGQGAMNTGELFF.

The gene calls are TRBV9 and TRBJ2-3, with 7 positions matching TRBD2. There are 16 residues in the CDR3. Germline V gene data show CDR1 as SGDLS and CDR2 as YYNGEE. J was trimmed by 2 bases and V by 4 bases; bases with no gene match: 10. CDR3 DNA sequence: TGTGCCAGCAGCTTCGCCCCCGGGAGGACCACAGATACGCAGTATTTT. Amino acid sequence: CASSFAPGRTTDTQYF.

A few counts support this clonotype. V gene TRBV30 combines with J gene TRBJ2-1; tentative D call: TRBD2 (6 bases). Trimming took 1 base from V and 8 from J, leaving 9 bases between them. This CDR3 is 12 amino acids long. Germline V gene data show CDR1 as GTSNPN and CDR2 as SVGIG (reference sequence). CDR3 amino acids: CAWSGGVHEQFF. In DNA, the CDR3 is TGTGCCTGGAGTGGGGGGGTCCATGAGCAGTTCTTC.

V usage is TRBV7-2 and J usage is TRBJ2-7; the D is unclear. Trimming removed 5 bases from V and 7 bases from J, with 15 bases in between. The CDR3 contains 13 residues. Germline V gene data show CDR1 as SGHTA and CDR2 as FQGNSA. The CDR3 here is CASSPRPYNEQYF. DNA of the CDR3: TGTGCCAGCAGCCCCCGACCCTACAATGAGCAGTACTTC.

The chain combines TRBV7-2 with TRBJ2-5; D is perhaps TRBD1 (6 bases). Germline-derived CDR1 and CDR2 are SGHTA and FQGNSA. V shed 6 bases and J shed 2 bases, with 16 bases lying between them. This CDR3 region has 15 residues. CDR3 in amino acids: CASRGGAEQQETQYF. CDR3 sequence (DNA): TGTGCCAGCAGAGGGGGAGCGGAGCAGCAAGAGACCCAGTACTTC.

The genes are TRBV7-9 and TRBJ2-5; no clear D. The CDR3 length is 15 residues. Germline V gene data show CDR1 as SEHNR and CDR2 as FQNEAQ (reference sequence). V lost 1 base and J 3 bases, leaving 12 bases between the germline ends. DNA of the CDR3: TGTGCCAGCAGCTTAGGCAAGTCGGAGAAAGAGACCCAGTACTTC. This translates into CASSLGKSEKETQYF.

The chain joins TRBV12-3 or TRBV12-4 to TRBJ2-7; no definite D call. Trimming removed 8 bases from V and 3 bases from J, with 14 bases in between. The CDR3 covers 13 residues. The CDR3 is CASAQWQLYEQYF. CDR3 coding DNA: TGTGCCAGCGCACAGTGGCAGCTCTACGAGCAGTACTTC.

The rearrangement links TRBV4-3 to TRBJ2-3; D could derive from TRBD1 or TRBD2 (5 bases each). This CDR3 has 17 residues. V dropped 1 base and J dropped 9 bases, with 23 bases sitting between them. Per germline, CDR1 LGHNA and CDR2 YSLEER. CDR3 sequence reads: CASSQVLRDGSQRTQYF. CDR3 coding DNA: TGCGCCAGCAGCCAAGTACTTCGGGACGGGTCACAGAGGACGCAGTATTTT.

This clonotype has only a few counts. The chain links TRBV2 to TRBJ1-2, with D possibly TRBD1 on 6 matching bases. The CDR3 covers 13 residues. Germline lookup yields CDR1 SNHLY and CDR2 FYNNEI. V was trimmed by 7 bases and J by 4 bases, leaving 13 bases between them. The CDR3 spells CASNGQFSYGYTF. In DNA, the CDR3 is TGTGCCAGCAACGGACAGTTCAGCTATGGCTACACCTTC.

J is TRBJ2-7 and V is TRBV29-1, with TRBD2 matching 11 bases. The CDR3 has 15 amino acids. After removal of 2 bases from V and 1 base from J, the junction contained 4 bases not matched to a gene. Germline CDR1 is SQVTM and CDR2 is ANQGSEA. DNA for the CDR3: TGCAGCGTTGAAATCCTAGCGGGAGGTTCCTACGAGCAGTACTTC. Protein: CSVEILAGGSYEQYF.

The rearrangement links TRBV6-1 to TRBJ2-5, with 11 bases that match TRBD1. V gave up 10 bases and J gave up 2 bases; unmatched junction bases: 6. The CDR3 length is 14 residues. The V gene's germline CDR1 is MNHNS and CDR2 SASEGT. The CDR3 nucleotides read TGTGCCACCCGGACAGGGGGCGAACAAGAGACCCAGTACTTC. Its translation: CATRTGGEQETQYF.

V and J are TRBV28 and TRBJ2-5, with D perhaps matching TRBD1 (6 bases). This CDR3 region has 14 residues. Germline V gives CDR1 MDHEN, CDR2 SYDVKM. The V end was cut by 7 bases, the J end by 5 bases, with 17 bases between. Here the CDR3 DNA reads TGTGCCAGCACCATAGTTAGACAGGAGGAGACCCAGTACTTC. Its protein product is CASTIVRQEETQYF. Combining the CDR3 with reference TRBV28 and TRBJ2-5 gives the whole variable domain DVKVTQSSRYLVKRTGEKVFLECVQDMDHENMFWYRQDPGLGLRLIYFSYDVKMKEKGDIPEGYSVSREKKERFSLILESASTNQTSMYLCASTIVRQEETQYFGPGTRLLVL.

This chain uses TRBV7-8 with TRBJ1-1; 9 nucleotides line up with TRBD1. Germline V gives CDR1 SGHVS, CDR2 FQNEAQ. The ends lost 7 bases at V and 2 bases at J; junction bases unmatched: 17. This CDR3 contains 18 residues. The CDR3 sequence is CASNLRGDRAILNTEAFF. The DNA for the CDR3 is TGTGCCAGCAACCTTCGTGGGGACAGGGCAATTCTCAACACTGAAGCTTTCTTT.

In DNA, the CDR3 is TGCAGTGCTAACTTAGCGGGGGGCCTCACAGATACGCAGTATTTT. This gives the protein CSANLAGGLTDTQYF. This rearrangement joins TRBV20-1 to TRBJ2-3; 10 bases agree with TRBD2. CDR1 is DFQATT, CDR2 SNEGSKA, per germline (reference sequence). This CDR3 is 15 amino acids long. V lost 4 bases to trimming and J lost 2 bases; unmatched junction nucleotides: 6.

The gene calls are TRBV5-1 and TRBJ1-5; D call uncertain. V gave up 4 bases and J gave up 4 bases, with 6 bases separating them. Germline assignment: CDR1 SGHRS and CDR2 YFSETQ. This CDR3 spans 12 amino acids. CDR3 loop: CASSQENQPQHF. DNA of the CDR3: TGCGCCAGCAGCCAGGAGAATCAGCCCCAGCATTTT.

This clonotype appeared a few times. The chain recombines TRBV20-1 with TRBJ2-3, with D perhaps being TRBD1 or TRBD2 (5 bases each). This CDR3 is built from 15 residues. V lost 3 bases and J lost 0, with 13 bases in between. From germline, CDR1 is DFQATT and CDR2 SNEGSKA (reference sequence). The CDR3 coding sequence is TGCAGTGCTAGCCGGGGCCCACTTAGCACAGATACGCAGTATTTT. Translated: CSASRGPLSTDTQYF.

This clonotype has only a few counts. This chain links TRBV20-1 with TRBJ1-6, with TRBD1 as a possible D gene (6 bases). Per germline, CDR1 DFQATT and CDR2 SNEGSKA (reference sequence). V dropped 2 bases and J dropped 4 bases, with 9 bases sitting between them. The CDR3 sequence is 14 residues long. CDR3 sequence: CSARQGLYNSPLHF. CDR3 DNA sequence: TGCAGTGCTAGACAGGGGCTTTATAATTCACCCCTCCACTTT.

The rearrangement uses TRBV24-1 and TRBJ2-7; possible D gene TRBD1, 6 bases. Trimming left V 6 bases short and J 3 bases short, with 8 bases between. The CDR3 runs 12 residues. The germline gives CDR1 KGHDR, CDR2 SFDVKD. The CDR3 protein is CATSLDSYEQYF. CDR3 DNA: TGTGCCACCAGTCTGGACAGCTACGAGCAGTACTTC.

Concerning this clonotype: Given a much more abundant clone one base away, this may be a read error. The rearrangement uses TRBV6-6 and TRBJ2-1; 8 positions agree with TRBD1. This CDR3 contains 16 residues. The V and J ends lost 5 bases and 4 bases, in that order; junction bases with no gene match: 10. Germline-derived CDR1 and CDR2 are MNHNY and SVGAGI (reference sequence). CDR3 region: CASSPRSGQGYNEQFF. The CDR3 region has the DNA TGTGCCAGCAGTCCAAGATCTGGACAGGGATACAATGAGCAGTTCTTC.

A note on this clonotype: A much larger clone differs by one base, so this may be a read error. The V and J genes are TRBV6-6 and TRBJ2-3; D possibly uses TRBD1 or TRBD2 (7 bases each). Looked up from germline, CDR1 is MNHNY and CDR2 is SVGAGI (reference sequence). This CDR3 comprises 15 residues. The CDR3 DNA is TGTGCCAGCAGTTACTCGCGGGAGAGGACAGGTACGCAGTATTTT. This codes for CASSYSRERTGTQYF.

The rearrangement links TRBV2 to TRBJ1-2; D remains unclear. Germline lookup yields CDR1 SNHLY and CDR2 FYNNEI. Trimming shortened V by 0 bases and J by 6 bases, and 5 bases separated the two germline ends. The CDR3 has 12 amino acids. CDR3 sequence reads: CASSEANHGYTF. DNA of the CDR3: TGTGCCAGCAGTGAAGCGAATCATGGCTACACCTTC.